One sample yielded the 32 T cell receptor beta chains listed below, sequenced in a study of cytomegalovirus exposure and HLA in healthy donors. With 60 Vbeta and 13 Jbeta primers, the PCR was carried out. This table comes from immunoSEQ multiplex PCR, and its TCRdb copy is limited to in-frame clones, with some not included. The table records about 120,000 clones, roughly 71% of them present only once. Material: PBMCs. The receptors come from a woman aged 40 to 50 in good health and CMV-seropositive.

The chain uses TRBV19 and TRBJ2-3, with 8 bases matching TRBD1. The CDR3 is 16 amino acids. Germline CDR1 and CDR2: LNHDA and SQIVND (reference sequence). V was pared by 5 bases and J by 0 bases, with 7 bases of the junction left unmatched. CDR3 nucleotide sequence: TGTGCCAGTAGTGCCCAGGGGGCGCTTAGCACAGATACGCAGTATTTT. This translates into CASSAQGALSTDTQYF.

This chain uses TRBV6-1 with TRBJ2-4, with 10 positions matching TRBD1. Germline-derived CDR1 and CDR2 are MNHNS and SASEGT. This CDR3 spans 15 amino acids. Trimming took 6 bases from V and 1 from J; bases not matched to a gene: 3. The CDR3 nucleotides are TGTGCCAGCAGAGGACAGGGGGGGGCCAAAAACATTCAGTACTTC. Encoded protein: CASRGQGGAKNIQYF.

The chain employs TRBV6-4 and TRBJ2-7; a possible D gene is TRBD2 (6 bases). Trimming pared 5 bases from V and 1 base from J, leaving 12 bases between. The CDR3 totals 14 residues. In germline, CDR1 is MRHNA, CDR2 SNTAGT. The CDR3 sequence: CASSWVAVSYEQYF. CDR3 nucleotides: TGTGCCAGCAGTTGGGTAGCGGTATCCTACGAGCAGTACTTC.

The chain uses TRBV5-1 and TRBJ1-6, with 10 bases identical to TRBD1. With V trimmed by 4 bases and J by 6 bases, 7 bases remained unmatched. The CDR3 covers 16 residues. Germline CDR1 and CDR2: SGHRS and YFSETQ. CDR3 sequence: CASSTGQGRGNSPLHF. The CDR3 coding sequence is TGCGCCAGCAGCACGGGACAGGGGCGCGGTAATTCACCCCTCCACTTT.

V and J are TRBV28 and TRBJ1-1; 9 bases are a match to TRBD1. V shed 7 bases and J 4 bases; nucleotides not matched to a gene: 13. CDR1 and CDR2 (germline): MDHEN, SYDVKM. This CDR3 contains 16 residues. CDR3 loop: CASTSLRDRVGTEAFF. The CDR3 nucleotides read TGTGCCAGCACCTCCCTACGGGACAGGGTGGGCACTGAAGCTTTCTTT.

The chain combines TRBV30 with TRBJ2-7; no firm D call. CDR1 GTSNPN and CDR2 SVGIG come from the germline V gene (reference sequence). Trimming pared 4 bases from V and 6 bases from J, leaving 19 bases between. The CDR3 is made up of 14 amino acids. CDR3 sequence (DNA): TGTGCCTGGAATCCCCTCTACGCCACCCTCGAGCAGTACTTC. Translated: CAWNPLYATLEQYF.

The genes are TRBV25-1 and TRBJ2-1; TRBD2 might be the D (6 bases). This CDR3 has 15 residues. V was trimmed by 4 bases and J by 0 bases, leaving 10 bases between them. The germline CDR1 and CDR2 sequences are MGHDK and SYGVNS. Written as DNA, the CDR3 is TGTGCCAGCAGTGTGACTAGAAGCTCCTACAATGAGCAGTTCTTC. This encodes CASSVTRSSYNEQFF.

This rearrangement joins TRBV7-2 to TRBJ1-1, with TRBD1 as a possible D gene (5 bases). The CDR3 has 14 residues. Germline-derived CDR1 and CDR2 are SGHTA and FQGNSA. Trimming took off 6 bases at V and 2 bases at J, with 13 bases between the two ends. For the CDR3, the DNA is TGTGCCAGCAGGGAAACGGGGGTAAACACTGAAGCTTTCTTT. Translated: CASRETGVNTEAFF.

Here the CDR3 DNA reads TGTGCCAGCAGTTCAGGGGCGGTTGGCTACACCTTC. Residues: CASSSGAVGYTF. The chain carries TRBV6-5 and TRBJ1-2; a possible D gene is TRBD1 (6 bases). Per germline, CDR1 MNHEY and CDR2 SVGAGI. Trimming pared 4 bases from V and 7 bases from J, leaving 10 bases between. CDR3 size: 12 residues.

The chain couples TRBV5-1 to TRBJ1-1; 7 bases agree with TRBD1. The V gene end was trimmed by 4 bases and the J gene end by 1 base; junction bases not matched to a gene: 10. CDR1 SGHRS and CDR2 YFSETQ come from the germline V gene. CDR3 size: 16 residues. Here the CDR3 reads CASSTRYRGQNTEAFF. CDR3 nucleotide sequence: TGCGCCAGCAGCACCCGCTACAGGGGACAGAACACTGAAGCTTTCTTT.

This chain connects TRBV6-1 to TRBJ2-7; D is possibly TRBD2 (6 bases). V dropped 2 bases and J dropped 2 bases, with 13 bases sitting between them. The germline V gene has CDR1 MNHNS and CDR2 SASEGT. The CDR3 is 15 residues long. The CDR3 reads CASSEWREKAYEQYF. For the CDR3, the DNA is TGTGCCAGCAGTGAATGGAGGGAAAAGGCCTACGAGCAGTACTTC.

J is TRBJ1-5 and V is TRBV10-3, with D possibly TRBD1 on 5 matching bases. There are 13 residues in the CDR3. The V end lost 10 bases, the J end lost 5 bases, and 15 bases lay between the germline ends. CDR1 ENHRY and CDR2 SYGVKD come from the germline V gene. CDR3 in amino acids: CATGPGEDQPQHF. CDR3 nucleotides: TGTGCCACTGGCCCGGGGGAAGATCAGCCCCAGCATTTT.

The chain carries TRBV29-1 and TRBJ1-2; D is ambiguous. Per germline, CDR1 SQVTM and CDR2 ANQGSEA. V was pared by 5 bases and J by 2 bases, with 12 bases between. CDR3 length: 13 residues. This CDR3 is CSVSESGNYGYTF. CDR3 nucleotides: TGCAGCGTTTCGGAGTCGGGAAACTATGGCTACACCTTC. Looking up the rest from reference TRBV29-1 and TRBJ1-2 gives the full variable domain: SAVISQKPSRDICQRGTSLTIQCQVDSQVTMMFWYRQQPGQSLTLIATANQGSEATYESGFVIDKFPISRPNLTFSTLTVSNMSPEDSSIYLCSVSESGNYGYTFGSGTRLTVV.

The sample holds a few counts of this clone. This chain uses TRBV29-1 with TRBJ1-2, with 7 bases that match TRBD1. In germline, CDR1 is SQVTM, CDR2 ANQGSEA. The CDR3 totals 14 residues. Trimming cost V 0 bases and J 4 bases; bases outside gene matches: 5. The CDR3: CSVEEGGRTYGYTF. CDR3 in DNA: TGCAGCGTTGAAGAAGGGGGCAGAACCTATGGCTACACCTTC.

This chain uses TRBV19 with TRBJ1-3; 9 bases line up with TRBD1. The CDR3 is 15 amino acids. The junction had 1 base not matched to a gene; V was cut back by 4 bases and J by 0 bases. Germline V lookup: CDR1 LNHDA, CDR2 SQIVND (reference sequence). The CDR3 protein is CASSRQGGSGNTIYF. The CDR3 DNA reads as TGTGCCAGTAGTAGACAGGGGGGCTCTGGAAACACCATATATTTT.

The CDR3 region is CAIRPRTSGGAKTGELFF. Here the CDR3 DNA reads TGTGCCATCAGACCCCGGACTAGCGGGGGGGCCAAAACCGGGGAGCTGTTTTTT. V is TRBV10-3 and J is TRBJ2-2, with 15 bases matching TRBD2. CDR3 length: 18 amino acids. The V gene end was trimmed by 6 bases and the J gene end by 5 bases; junction bases not matched to a gene: 10. CDR1 is ENHRY, CDR2 SYGVKD, per germline.

The V gene is TRBV9, the J gene TRBJ1-1; 9 bases agree with TRBD1. With V trimmed by 7 bases and J by 1 base, 5 bases remained unmatched. Germline V CDR1 and CDR2: SGDLS, YYNGEE. The CDR3 extends over 14 amino acids. CDR3: CASGPGQGNTEAFF. The CDR3 nucleotides read TGTGCCAGCGGACCGGGACAGGGGAACACTGAAGCTTTCTTT.

V gene TRBV6-6 combines with J gene TRBJ2-7; a weak D match, TRBD1 (6 bases). CDR3 length: 13 amino acids. The V gene lost 6 bases and the J gene lost 3 bases, with 12 bases spanning the gap. Germline values: CDR1 MNHNY, CDR2 SVGAGI (reference sequence). CDR3 protein: CASSSTGIYEQYF. DNA for the CDR3: TGTGCCAGCAGCTCCACAGGGATCTACGAGCAGTACTTC.

V gene TRBV5-6 combines with J gene TRBJ2-5; the D call may be TRBD1 or TRBD2 (5 bases each). Matching the DNA end better, TRBJ2-7 makes the J call doubtful. The germline V gene encodes CDR1 SGHDT and CDR2 YYEEEE. The CDR3 contains 17 residues. CDR3 amino acids: CASSLETGRRLDYEQYF. As DNA, the CDR3 is TGTGCCAGCAGCTTGGAAACGGGGCGGCGCTTGGACTACGAGCAGTACTTC.

The chain has TRBV5-1 and TRBJ1-2; 9 nucleotides match TRBD1. The CDR3 length is 14 residues. J lost 10 bases, V lost 4 bases, and 11 bases had no gene match. CDR1 and CDR2 from the germline V gene are SGHRS and YFSETQ. The CDR3 loop is CASSGDREEDDYTF. The CDR3 nucleotides read TGCGCCAGCAGCGGGGACAGGGAAGAAGATGACTACACCTTC.

J is TRBJ1-1 and V is TRBV13; D ambiguous. The CDR3 loop spans 14 amino acids. Germline CDR1 and CDR2: PRHDT and FYEKMQ (reference sequence). Between the trimmed V and J ends, which lost 0 bases and 1 base, there was a span of 6 bases. In DNA, the CDR3 is TGTGCCAGCAGCTTAGGTGGGCCGAACACTGAAGCTTTCTTT. This encodes CASSLGGPNTEAFF.

The rearrangement uses TRBV15 and TRBJ2-5; 7 positions agree with TRBD1. The CDR3 consists of 14 residues. V was pared by 1 base and J by 8 bases, with 7 bases of the junction left unmatched. The germline V gene has CDR1 LNHNV and CDR2 YYDKDF (reference sequence). The CDR3 reads CATSRVDREYTQYF. CDR3 DNA sequence: TGTGCCACCAGCAGAGTTGACAGGGAATATACCCAGTACTTC.

V gene TRBV7-3 combines with J gene TRBJ2-1; 9 nucleotides line up with TRBD2. Germline values: CDR1 SGHTA, CDR2 FQGTGA. This CDR3 contains 16 residues. Losses at the gene ends were 1 base for V and 2 bases for J; bases not matched to a gene: 3. CDR3 sequence (DNA): TGTGCCAGCAGCTTAAGCGGGAGGGCCACCTACAATGAGCAGTTCTTC. It specifies CASSLSGRATYNEQFF.

In this sample, this clone turned up a few times. The V gene is TRBV5-6, the J gene TRBJ1-2; 7 bases align to TRBD1. Germline V gene lookup returns CDR1 SGHDT and CDR2 YYEEEE. Trimming took 0 bases from V and 7 from J; bases not matched to a gene: 9. This CDR3 has 15 residues. The CDR3 region is CASSLESRQGSGYTF. For the CDR3, the DNA is TGTGCCAGCAGCTTGGAGTCCCGACAGGGCAGTGGCTACACCTTC.

The chain joins TRBV28 to TRBJ1-1; TRBD1 agrees at 7 bases. This CDR3 has 15 amino acids. V gave up 5 bases and J gave up 6 bases; unmatched junction bases: 12. Germline assignment: CDR1 MDHEN and CDR2 SYDVKM. The CDR3 sequence: CASSDRVGPTAEAFF. The CDR3 DNA follows: TGTGCCAGCAGTGACAGGGTGGGGCCAACCGCTGAAGCTTTCTTT.

The V and J genes are TRBV30 and TRBJ1-2, with TRBD1 as a possible D gene (5 bases). Germline V CDR1 and CDR2: GTSNPN, SVGIG (reference sequence). CDR3 size: 13 residues. V was trimmed by 3 bases and J by 2 bases, leaving 10 bases between them. The CDR3 loop reads CAWSEAGNYGYTF. Here the CDR3 DNA reads TGTGCCTGGAGCGAGGCAGGGAACTATGGCTACACCTTC.

The V gene is TRBV7-8, the J gene TRBJ1-2, with no clear D. CDR3 length equals 16 residues. V lost 1 base and J 0 bases, leaving 12 bases between the germline ends. The germline V gene encodes CDR1 SGHVS and CDR2 FQNEAQ. The CDR3 reads CASSLGAGKANYGYTF. The DNA of the CDR3 is TGTGCCAGCAGCTTAGGCGCAGGAAAAGCTAACTATGGCTACACCTTC.

The CDR3: CASSPQDSSYEQYF. The CDR3 DNA reads as TGTGCCAGCAGTCCACAGGACAGTTCCTACGAGCAGTACTTC. The rearrangement uses TRBV27 and TRBJ2-7; TRBD1 is a possible D gene (6 bases). The V gene's germline CDR1 is MNHEY and CDR2 SMNVEV (reference sequence). This CDR3 contains 14 residues. The V gene lost 5 bases and the J gene lost 1 base, with 12 bases spanning the gap.

The rearrangement links TRBV5-5 to TRBJ2-7; weak D call: TRBD1 (6 bases). Germline assignment: CDR1 SGHKS and CDR2 YYEKEE (reference sequence). Trimming pared 4 bases from V and 3 bases from J, leaving 17 bases between. This CDR3 comprises 15 residues. CDR3 protein: CASSPSPTGNYEQYF. The DNA for the CDR3 is TGTGCCAGCAGCCCGAGCCCTACAGGGAACTACGAGCAGTACTTC.

The chain has TRBV7-3 and TRBJ1-2; D perhaps matches TRBD1 (6 bases). The V gene's germline CDR1 is SGHTA and CDR2 FQGTGA. Trimming removed 8 bases at V and 6 bases at J, with 13 bases between. The CDR3 consists of 12 residues. This CDR3 reads CASSGGRDGYTF. CDR3 nucleotides: TGTGCCAGCTCCGGGGGGCGCGATGGCTACACCTTC.

The CDR3: CAISDQGIYEQYF. As DNA, the CDR3 is TGTGCCATCAGTGACCAGGGAATCTACGAGCAGTACTTC. The V gene is TRBV10-3, the J gene TRBJ2-7, with a weak D call TRBD1 (5 bases). Germline V CDR1 and CDR2: ENHRY, SYGVKD. Deletions cut 3 bases from V and 3 bases from J, with 9 bases between. CDR3 length: 13 amino acids.

J is TRBJ1-2 and V is TRBV7-6, with D perhaps matching TRBD1 (5 bases). Germline lookup yields CDR1 SGHVS and CDR2 FNYEAQ. This CDR3 is built from 16 residues. V was shortened by 3 bases and J by 4 bases, with 18 bases between the two germline ends. This chain's CDR3 is CASSLGTPGVGYGYTF. CDR3 coding DNA: TGTGCCAGCAGCTTGGGGACTCCCGGGGTCGGCTATGGCTACACCTTC. Looking up the rest from reference TRBV7-6 and TRBJ1-2 gives the full variable domain: GAGVSQSPRYKVTKRGQDVALRCDPISGHVSLYWYRQALGQGPEFLTYFNYEAQQDKSGLPNDRFSAERPEGSISTLTIQRTEQRDSAMYRCASSLGTPGVGYGYTFGSGTRLTVV.